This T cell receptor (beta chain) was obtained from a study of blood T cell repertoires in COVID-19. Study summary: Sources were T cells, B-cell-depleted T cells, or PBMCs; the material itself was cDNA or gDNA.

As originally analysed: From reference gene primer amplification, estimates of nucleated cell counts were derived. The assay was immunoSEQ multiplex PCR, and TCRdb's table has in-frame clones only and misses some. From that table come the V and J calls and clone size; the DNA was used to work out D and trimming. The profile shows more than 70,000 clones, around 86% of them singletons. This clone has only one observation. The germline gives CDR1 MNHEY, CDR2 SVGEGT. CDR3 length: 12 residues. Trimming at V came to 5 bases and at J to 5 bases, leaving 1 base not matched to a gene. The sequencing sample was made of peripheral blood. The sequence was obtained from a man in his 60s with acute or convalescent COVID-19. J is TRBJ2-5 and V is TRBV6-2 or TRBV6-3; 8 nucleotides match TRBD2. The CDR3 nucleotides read TGTGCCAGCAGTCCGGGGGGGGAGACCCAGTACTTC. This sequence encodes CASSPGGETQYF.